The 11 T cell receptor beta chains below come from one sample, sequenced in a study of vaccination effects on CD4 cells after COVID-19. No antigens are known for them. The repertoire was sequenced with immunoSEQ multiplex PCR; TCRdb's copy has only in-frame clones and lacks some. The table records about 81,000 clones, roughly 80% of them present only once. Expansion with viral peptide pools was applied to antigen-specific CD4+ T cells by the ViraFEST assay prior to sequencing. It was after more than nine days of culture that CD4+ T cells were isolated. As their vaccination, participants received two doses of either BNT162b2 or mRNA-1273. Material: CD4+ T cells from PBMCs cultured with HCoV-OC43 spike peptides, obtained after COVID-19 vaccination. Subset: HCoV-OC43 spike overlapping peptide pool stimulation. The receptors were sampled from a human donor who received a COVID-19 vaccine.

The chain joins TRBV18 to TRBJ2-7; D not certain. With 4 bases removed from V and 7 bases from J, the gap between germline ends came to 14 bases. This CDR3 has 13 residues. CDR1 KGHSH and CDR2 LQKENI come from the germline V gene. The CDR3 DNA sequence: TGTGCCAGCTCACATAAGGACGGCCCTGAGCAGTACGTC. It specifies CASSHKDGPEQYV.

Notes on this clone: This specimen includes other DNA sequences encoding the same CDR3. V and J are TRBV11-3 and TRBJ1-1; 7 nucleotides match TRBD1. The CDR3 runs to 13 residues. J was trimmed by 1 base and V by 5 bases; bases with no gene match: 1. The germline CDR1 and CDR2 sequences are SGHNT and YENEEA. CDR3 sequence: CASSRTGNTEAFF. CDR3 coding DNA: TGTGCCAGCAGCAGGACAGGGAACACTGAAGCTTTCTTT.

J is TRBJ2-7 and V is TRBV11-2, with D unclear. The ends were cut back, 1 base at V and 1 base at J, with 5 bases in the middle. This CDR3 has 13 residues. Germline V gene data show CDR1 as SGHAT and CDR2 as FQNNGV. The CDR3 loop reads CASSLVRSYEQYV. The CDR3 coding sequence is TGTGCCAGCAGCTTAGTCAGGTCCTACGAGCAGTACGTC.

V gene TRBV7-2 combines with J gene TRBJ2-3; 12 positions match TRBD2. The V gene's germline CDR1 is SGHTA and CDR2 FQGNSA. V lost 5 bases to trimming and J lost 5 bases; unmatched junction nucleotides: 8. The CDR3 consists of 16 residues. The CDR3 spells CASSLGLAGGQDTQYF. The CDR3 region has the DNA TGTGCCAGCAGCCTTGGGCTAGCGGGGGGGCAAGATACGCAGTATTTT.

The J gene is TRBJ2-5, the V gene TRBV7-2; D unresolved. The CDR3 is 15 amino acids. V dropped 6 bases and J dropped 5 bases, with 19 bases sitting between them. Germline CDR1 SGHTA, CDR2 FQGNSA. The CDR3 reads CASRLIVSLTETQYF. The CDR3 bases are TGTGCCAGCAGACTAATAGTATCGCTGACGGAGACCCAGTACTTC.

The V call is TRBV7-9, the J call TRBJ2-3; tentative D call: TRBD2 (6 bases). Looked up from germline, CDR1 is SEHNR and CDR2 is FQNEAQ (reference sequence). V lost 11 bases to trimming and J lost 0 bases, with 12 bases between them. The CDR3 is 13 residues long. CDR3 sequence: CASLALSTDTQYF. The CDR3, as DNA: TGTGCCTCGCTAGCGTTGAGCACAGATACGCAGTATTTT.

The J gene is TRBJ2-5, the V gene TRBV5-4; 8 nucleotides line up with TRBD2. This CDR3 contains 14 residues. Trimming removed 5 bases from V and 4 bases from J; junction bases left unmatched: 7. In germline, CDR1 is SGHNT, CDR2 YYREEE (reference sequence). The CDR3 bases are TGTGCCAGCAGGCCGGGACTAGTATCAGAGACCCAGTACTTC. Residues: CASRPGLVSETQYF.

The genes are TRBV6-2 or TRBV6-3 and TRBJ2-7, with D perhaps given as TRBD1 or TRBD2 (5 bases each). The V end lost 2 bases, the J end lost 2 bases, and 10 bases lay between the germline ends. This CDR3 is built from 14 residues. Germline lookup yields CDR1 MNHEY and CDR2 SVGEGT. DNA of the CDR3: TGTGCCAGCAGTTACCGGGACGGTACCTACGAGCAGTACGTC. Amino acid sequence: CASSYRDGTYEQYV.

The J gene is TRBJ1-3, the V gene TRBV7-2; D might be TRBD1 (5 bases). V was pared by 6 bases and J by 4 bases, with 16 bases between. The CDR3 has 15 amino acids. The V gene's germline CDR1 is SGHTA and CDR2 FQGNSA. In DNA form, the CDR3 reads TGTGCCAGCAGTCGTACGGGGGAGACGGGAAACACCATATATTTT. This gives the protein CASSRTGETGNTIYF.

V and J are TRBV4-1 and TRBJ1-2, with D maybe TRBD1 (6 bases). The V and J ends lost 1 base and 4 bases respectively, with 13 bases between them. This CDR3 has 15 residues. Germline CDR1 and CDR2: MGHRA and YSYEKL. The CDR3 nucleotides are TGCGCCAGCAGCCAAGTGTTTGGACAGATCTATGGCTACACCTTC. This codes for CASSQVFGQIYGYTF.

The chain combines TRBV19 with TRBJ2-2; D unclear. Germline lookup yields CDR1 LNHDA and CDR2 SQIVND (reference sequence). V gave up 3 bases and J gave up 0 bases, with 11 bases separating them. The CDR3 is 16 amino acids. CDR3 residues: CASSMGGNANTGELFF. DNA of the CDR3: TGTGCCAGTAGTATGGGCGGTAACGCGAACACCGGGGAGCTGTTTTTT. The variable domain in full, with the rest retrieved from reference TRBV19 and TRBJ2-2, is DGGITQSPKYLFRKEGQNVTLSCEQNLNHDAMYWYRQDPGQGLRLIYYSQIVNDFQKGDIAEGYSVSREKKESFPLTVTSAQKNPTAFYLCASSMGGNANTGELFFGEGSRLTVL.